This TCR beta chain derives from a study of radiotherapy plus CTLA-4 blockade in lung cancer (dated by TCRdb to between 2018 and 2020). Study-level background: Objective responses were observed in 18% of enrolled patients, and disease control was achieved in around 30%. What the research found in general, with its limitations: TCR clones derived from tumors expanded in peripheral blood after treatment with radiotherapy and ipilimumab. Early dynamic changes in blood T cell clones, together with increased serum interferon-beta after radiation, were reported as the strongest predictors of response.

Library prep was done by the immunoSEQ multiplex PCR assay. The source is immuneACCESS, and TCRdb retained only in-frame sequences with V and J called. Part of the clones is not carried over; for the studies checked, unresolved V genes explain less than half of this, and the remainder is unexplained. The sample table shows tens of thousands of clones, and 73% are seen once. About 3.9% of the sample rests with the top ten. In the germline V gene (reference sequence), CDR1 corresponds to LNHDA and CDR2 to SQIVND. Taken from cysteine to phenylalanine, the CDR3 has 15 residues. The entry retains the CDR3 DNA only, 45 bases that are in frame from base 1. The V and J ends are trimmed by 3 bases and 8 bases, leaving 19 bases between them. The study tested focal radiation therapy combined with CTLA-4 blockade (ipilimumab) in patients with chemo-refractory metastatic non-small-cell lung cancer. A note on this clone: The specificity of this receptor is unknown. No base quality values were provided; no much bigger clone lies one nucleotide off.

The sequence came from a human donor with non-small cell lung cancer who had stable disease on radiotherapy plus ipilimumab. The chain is encoded by TRBV19 joined to TRBJ2-5; the D gene lacks a confident call. Material: peripheral blood, obtained from a patient treated with radiotherapy plus ipilimumab. CDR3 region: CASSMGLGGGETQYF. The sequenced DNA: TGTGCCAGTAGTATGGGCCTCGGCGGCGGCGAAACCCAGTACTTC.